This T cell receptor (beta chain) was documented in a study of a mutant IDH1 vaccine in newly diagnosed glioma. On the study more broadly: Eight vaccinations reached patients in weeks 1, 3, 5, 7, 11, 15, 19 and 23. Beforehand, treatment had been radiotherapy, temozolomide, or both; the majority received both.

About this clone: Its antigen remains unidentified.

Measured with immunoSEQ multiplex PCR; TCRdb has only the in-frame clones, and not every one. This table has roughly 30,000 clones, roughly four fifths appearing once. Time point of the sample: week 23, last vaccination. A 20-mer mutant IDH1 peptide at 300 ug was injected subcutaneously with topical imiquimod. Broader study findings: Among patients, around 93% showed immune responses induced by the vaccine. Pseudoprogression apparently lacked any relation to changes in top peripheral T cell clonotypes.

Source: PBMCs, taken from a glioma patient whose treatment included an IDH1 peptide vaccine. The TCR was taken from a woman under 40 with glioma.

CDR3 sequence: CASSESRDYGYTF. The CDR3 nucleotides are TGTGCCAGCAGTGAAAGCAGGGACTATGGCTACACCTTC. The genes are TRBV6-1 and TRBJ1-2; D may be TRBD1 (5 bases). V was clipped by 2 bases and J by 3 bases, with 7 bases between them. The CDR3 is 13 amino acids. Germline V gene data show CDR1 as MNHNS and CDR2 as SASEGT.